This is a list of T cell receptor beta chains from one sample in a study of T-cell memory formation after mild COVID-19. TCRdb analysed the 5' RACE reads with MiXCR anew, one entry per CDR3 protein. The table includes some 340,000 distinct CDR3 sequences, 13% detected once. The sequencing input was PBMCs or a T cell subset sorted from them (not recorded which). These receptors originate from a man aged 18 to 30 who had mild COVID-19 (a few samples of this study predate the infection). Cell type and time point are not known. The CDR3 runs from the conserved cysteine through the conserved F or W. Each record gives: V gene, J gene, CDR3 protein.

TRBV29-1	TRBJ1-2	CSVSFVGGYTF
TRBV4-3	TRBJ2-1	CASSQDFLAGDTYNEQFF
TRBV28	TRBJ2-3	CASSFGGASTDTQYF
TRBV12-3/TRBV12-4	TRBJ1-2	CASSFSTTEGYTF
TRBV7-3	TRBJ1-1	CASSYTGEGTEAFF
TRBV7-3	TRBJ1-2	CASSYDGTGRGYTF
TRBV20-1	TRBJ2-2	CSASAPNTGELFF
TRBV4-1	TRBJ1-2	CASSQQGVAYGYTF
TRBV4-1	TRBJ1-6	CASSPGLGKRGNSPLHF
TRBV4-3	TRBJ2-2	CASSQTALLRGNTGELFF
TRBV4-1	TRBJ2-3	CASSPKGSADTQYF
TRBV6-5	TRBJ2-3	CASASRGQTDTQYF
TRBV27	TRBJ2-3	CASSGRLADRTDTQYF
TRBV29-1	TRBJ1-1	CSVIQVALGTEAFF
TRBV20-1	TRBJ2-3	CSASPHSGGTDTQYF
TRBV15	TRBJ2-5	CATSNGGEPGLFGETQYF
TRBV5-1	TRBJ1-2	CASSLTTGALGYTF
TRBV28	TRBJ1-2	CATRGDRGRGYTF
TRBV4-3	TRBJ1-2	CASSQLVVTARMDPGYTF
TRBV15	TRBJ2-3	CATSALWGRSTDTQYF
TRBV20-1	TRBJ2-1	CSANRGSARNNEQFF
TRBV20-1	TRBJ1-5	CSARRQALRGGNQPQHF
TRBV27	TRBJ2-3	CASSFPTSTDTQYF
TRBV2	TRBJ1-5	CASSEWQNQPQHF
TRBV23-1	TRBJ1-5	CASSPHHQPQHF
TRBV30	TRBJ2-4	CAWRGTAKNIQYF
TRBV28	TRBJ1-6	CASSLFSYNSPLHF
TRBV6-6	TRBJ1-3	CASSSHLIGSGNTIYF